Reported below is one T cell receptor (beta chain). This clone was picked up a small number of times. This receptor's antigen is unknown. No qualities accompany the bases; no much larger clone lies one base away. The CDR3 measures 14 amino acids from cysteine to phenylalanine. The only DNA kept is the CDR3, 42 bases in frame from the first base. V is trimmed back by 6 bases and J by 11 bases, and the junction contains 8 bases that no gene match accounts for. CDR1 and CDR2, per the germline V gene (reference sequence), are MNHNY and SVGAGI. TCRbeta CDR3 regions were amplified from genomic DNA using the immunoSEQ Assay, a bias-controlled multiplex PCR. In the source study's methods: The number of nucleated cells in each sample was estimated from the amplification of reference gene primers within the assay. Sequence reads were collapsed and filtered to measure the absolute abundance of every unique TCRbeta CDR3 rearrangement. For each sample, productive Simpson clonality was calculated as the square root of Simpson's diversity index across productive rearrangements. TCRdb provides this immuneACCESS table in a form limited to in-frame rearrangements. Some clones are lacking; in checked studies, under half of them reflect an unresolved V gene, and why the rest are absent is not known. That table furnishes V, J and clone size, whereas the DNA furnished D and trimming. The sample table contains approximately 200,000 clones; only one count was recorded for roughly four fifths of them. Approximately 12% of the sample is held by the ten biggest clonotypes.

These data are taken from a study of blood T cell repertoires in COVID-19 (dated by TCRdb to about 2020). At the level of the whole study: Samples covering the acute and convalescent phases of COVID-19 were provided by collaborators in the United States, Italy and Spain. The prospective study material was composed of cDNA or gDNA derived from T cells, B-cell-depleted T cells, or PBMCs. Deeply sampled blood TCRbeta repertoires from subjects exposed to, actively infected with, or recovered from COVID-19 were included in the dataset. The repertoires were released in a freely available public database meant as a resource for research on the immune response to SARS-CoV-2. The samples were drawn from the first 160 participants of the ongoing ImmuneRACE study and from about 1,200 subjects provided by 6 global collaborators. Nearly every sample came with metadata listing a de-identified subject ID, COVID-19 status, age in years and sex. Where available, HLA class I and class II types were obtained from metadata supplied by the sample provider rather than from assay-based typing. The paper as a whole reports these results and caveats: How much clinical and demographic metadata was included differed by source and by participant, and the metadata was provided uncurated.

Participants in the prospective study were aged roughly 18 to 89 years, lived in 20 to 25 United States geographic areas, and enrolled through a virtual design. In the prospective study, participants were assigned to cohorts based on the clinical history participants reported in a screening survey and a study questionnaire. Recovered participants in ImmuneRACE Cohort 3 were defined as having two consecutive negative NP/OP PCR tests, clearance from a healthcare professional, or resolution of symptoms. In the prospective study, mobile phlebotomists collected whole blood, serum and a nasopharyngeal or oropharyngeal swab from each participant. Participants in the prospective study had the option to provide additional blood draws and questionnaires over an approximately 2-month period. Before DNA extraction, prospective study blood samples were shipped either frozen or at room temperature.

The TCR was taken from a man aged 35 to 55 who had recovered from COVID-19. The sequenced material came from PBMCs or T cells enriched from blood (not recorded which). The rearranged segments are TRBV6-6 and TRBJ1-6, and 9 bases in between align with TRBD1. The nucleotides are TGTGCCAGCAGCCTGGACAGGGGTATGCCACCCCTCCACTTT. Its protein reads: CASSLDRGMPPLHF.